This T cell receptor beta chain originates from a study of T cells in Graves' hyperthyroidism and ophthalmopathy. Germline-derived CDR1 and CDR2 are MDHEN and SYDVKM. The CDR3 loop spans 20 amino acids. The junction had 12 bases not matched to a gene; V was cut back by 5 bases and J by 0 bases. Regarding this clonotype: What it recognizes is unknown.

Study-level findings and limits: It was a median around 6 months before onset that the model predicted ophthalmopathy. The blood repertoire included most of the expanded thyroid clonotypes above 0.001.

Regions amplified from RNA transcripts were the TCR beta CDR3 regions. The TCR CDR3 was amplified in a first-round RT-PCR using the HTBI primer set. TCRdb ran MiXCR on the multiplex PCR reads and lists one entry per CDR3 protein. The table shows roughly 300,000 distinct CDR3 sequences, with roughly a fifth occurring only once. Diagnoses rested on clinical symptoms, serum thyroxine and TRAb, thyroid ultrasound and orbital computed tomography. V is TRBV28 and J is TRBJ2-6; TRBD1 matches 11 bases. Sequenced: blood. This receptor was taken from a woman in her 50s with Graves' hyperthyroidism. The CDR3 here is CASSVLRRTGGLSGANVLTF. The CDR3 nucleotides read TGTGCCAGCAGTGTTCTCCGCAGGACAGGGGGCCTCTCTGGGGCCAACGTCCTGACTTTC.